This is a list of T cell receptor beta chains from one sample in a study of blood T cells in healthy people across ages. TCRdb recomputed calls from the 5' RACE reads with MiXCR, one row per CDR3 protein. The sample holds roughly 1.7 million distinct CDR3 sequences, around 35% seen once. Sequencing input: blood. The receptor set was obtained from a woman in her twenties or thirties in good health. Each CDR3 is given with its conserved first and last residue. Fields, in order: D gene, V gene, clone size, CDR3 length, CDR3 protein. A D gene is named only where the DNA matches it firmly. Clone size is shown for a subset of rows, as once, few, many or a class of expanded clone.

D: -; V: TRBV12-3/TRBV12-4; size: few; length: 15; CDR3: CASSLSRRLNTEAFF
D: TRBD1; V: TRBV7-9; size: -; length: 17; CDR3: CATPDRGGQHATDTRYF
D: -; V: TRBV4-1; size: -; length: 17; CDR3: CASSPRSGLLIHTEAFF
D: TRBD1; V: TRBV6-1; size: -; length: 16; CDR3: CASSLFFTGEVYGYTF
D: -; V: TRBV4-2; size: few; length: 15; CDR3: CASSQVDRSNYEQYF
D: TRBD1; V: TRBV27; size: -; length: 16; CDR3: CASSFIGQGNTGELFF
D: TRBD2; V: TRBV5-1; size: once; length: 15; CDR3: CAKPKGSGSSYEQYF
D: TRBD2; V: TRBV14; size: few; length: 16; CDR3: CASSLWTSGAYNEQFF
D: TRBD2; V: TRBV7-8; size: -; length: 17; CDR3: CASSPRLAGSEYNEQFF
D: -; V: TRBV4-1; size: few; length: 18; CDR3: CASSQEWADSSMNTEAFF
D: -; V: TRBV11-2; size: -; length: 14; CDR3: CASRTQVFTGELFF
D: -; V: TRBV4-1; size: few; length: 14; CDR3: CASSQTSFPYEQYF
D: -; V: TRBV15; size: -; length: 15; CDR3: CATSRGGGTNEKLFF
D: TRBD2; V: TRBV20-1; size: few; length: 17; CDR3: CSAHGLAGGAISYEQYF
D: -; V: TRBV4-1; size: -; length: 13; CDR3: CASSPRLEGAAFF
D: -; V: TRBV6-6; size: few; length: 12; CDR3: CASSTQGNGYTF
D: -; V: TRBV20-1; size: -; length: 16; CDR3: CSARFLAGLGNQPQHF
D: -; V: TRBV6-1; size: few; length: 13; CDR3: CASSVEGGNEQFF
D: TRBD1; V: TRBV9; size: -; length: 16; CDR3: CASSARQGKFTGELFF
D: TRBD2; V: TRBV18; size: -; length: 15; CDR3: CASSPDRGGLREQFF
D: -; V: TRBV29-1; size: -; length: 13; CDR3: CSVLGGQGSPLHF
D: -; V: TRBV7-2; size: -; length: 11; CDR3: CANKGYTEAFF
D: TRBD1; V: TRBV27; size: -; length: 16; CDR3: CASSLYGTGSSYEQYF
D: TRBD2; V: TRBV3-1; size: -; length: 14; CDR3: CASSRSGEPPSWFF
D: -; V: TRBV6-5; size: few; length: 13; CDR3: CASRRPGGETQYF
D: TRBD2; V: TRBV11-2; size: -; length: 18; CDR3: CASSPGLAGGGVYNEQFF
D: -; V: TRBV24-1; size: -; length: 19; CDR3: CATSGITDSSWWGTDTQYF
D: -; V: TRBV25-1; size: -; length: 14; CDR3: CASSEIEGFAEAFF
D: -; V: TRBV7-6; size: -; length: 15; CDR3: CASSLTPALSYEQYF
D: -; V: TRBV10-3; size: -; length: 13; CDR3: CAVQGNANEKLFF
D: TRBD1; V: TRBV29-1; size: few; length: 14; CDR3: CSVQTGGVGDEAFF
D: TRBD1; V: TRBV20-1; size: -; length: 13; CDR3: CSAATGGPYGQYF
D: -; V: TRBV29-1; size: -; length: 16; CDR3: CSVGGMRDAANYGYTF
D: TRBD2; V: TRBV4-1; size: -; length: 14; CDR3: CASSHLAGGETRYF
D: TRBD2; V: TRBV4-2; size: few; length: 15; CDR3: CASSPPGEREYEQYF
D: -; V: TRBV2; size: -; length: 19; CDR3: CASSERIMGGGSSYNEQFF
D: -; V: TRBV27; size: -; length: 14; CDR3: CASAHGTQKRGYTF
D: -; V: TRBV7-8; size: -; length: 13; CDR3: CASSHPTGREQYF
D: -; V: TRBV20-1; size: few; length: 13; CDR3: CSARLGGLGEQFF
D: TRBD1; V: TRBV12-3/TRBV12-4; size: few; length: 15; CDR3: CASRGQEGQTYEQYF
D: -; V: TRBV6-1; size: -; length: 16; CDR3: CASSPGLYSGANALTF
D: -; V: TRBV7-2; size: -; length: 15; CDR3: CASSPGGGANYGYTF
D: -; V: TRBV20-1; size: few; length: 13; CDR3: CSARDLVGLTAFF
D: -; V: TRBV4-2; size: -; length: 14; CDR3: CASSQDQGNSPLHF
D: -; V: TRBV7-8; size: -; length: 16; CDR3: CASSLAPGFLTGELFF
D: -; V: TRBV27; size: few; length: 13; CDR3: CASSLGGASGQYF
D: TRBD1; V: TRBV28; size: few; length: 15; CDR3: CASSPTGQTTDTQYF
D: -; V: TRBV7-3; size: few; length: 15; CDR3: CASSSSSRESDTQYF
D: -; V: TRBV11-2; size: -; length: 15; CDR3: CASSPTGETRGEQFF
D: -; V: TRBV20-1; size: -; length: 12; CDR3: CSARQGWSEAFF